This T cell receptor beta chain comes out of a study of identical twins. Study-wide results and caveats: Monozygotic twins shared more out-of-frame TCR alpha than recombination models predicted. Cord blood beta clonotypes present at high abundance carried fewer insertions; no such pattern appeared in memory repertoires. Donors were not followed over many years; analysis was cross-sectional.

This clonotype has a handful of counts. Antigen: not known. TCRdb itself ran the 5' RACE reads through MiXCR, one entry per CDR3 protein. The sample shows under 900,000 distinct CDR3 sequences, more than 9% of them seen only once. This CDR3 is 16 amino acids long. V was trimmed by 3 bases and J by 4 bases, leaving 16 bases between them. Germline V gene sequence: CDR1 SEHNR, CDR2 FQNEAQ (reference sequence). Healthy Caucasians supplied all donations. These sequences were also reported in another study, on yellow fever vaccine responses in identical twins.

The sequenced sample consisted of PBMCs. This clonotype originated in a woman in her late teens or twenties in good health. J is TRBJ2-1 and V is TRBV7-9; TRBD1 is a possible D gene (5 bases). The CDR3 DNA follows: TGTGCCAGCAGCTTTTCCACAGGAGAGAAGTACAATGAGCAGTTCTTC. It specifies CASSFSTGEKYNEQFF.